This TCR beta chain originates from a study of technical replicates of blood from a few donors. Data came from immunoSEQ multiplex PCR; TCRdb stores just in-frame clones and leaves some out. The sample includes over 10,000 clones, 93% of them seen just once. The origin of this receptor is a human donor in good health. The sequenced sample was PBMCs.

The CDR3 coding sequence is TGTGCCATCAGTGGAACCGGGACAGGGGGGCGAATTTCCTACAATGAGCAGTTCTTC. As protein: CAISGTGTGGRISYNEQFF. The gene calls are TRBV10-3 and TRBJ2-1; 11 nucleotides agree with TRBD1. The CDR3 contains 19 residues. V lost 4 bases and J lost 1; bases outside the gene matches: 12. Germline V gives CDR1 ENHRY, CDR2 SYGVKD.